The clone carrying this TCR beta chain occurred once. The antigen is unknown. Sequence at one end of the junction differs from germline and may be a read error. The source of the sample is a study of T cell repertoires in cytomegalovirus infection. Study background: In public TCR beta signatures, there were indications of both CMV infection and matching HLA type.

TCRdb reprocessed the reads via MiXCR and lists one record per CDR3 protein. This table has about 700,000 distinct CDR3 sequences, roughly 33% appearing once. Study-wide results and caveats: Using cumulative public TCR beta family frequency, the authors identified those who carried CMV together with the relevant HLA. Clonotype analysis showed dominance of the ex vivo response by HLA-C-restricted CMV-specific TCR beta clonotypes.

This clonotype originated in a human donor in good health (CMV status not recorded). Some clones in this sample may be carry-over from other donors' samples. Sequenced material: cultured PBMCs, taken from culture after CMV antigen stimulation.

This CDR3 reads CASSQGQGVAYGYTF. For the CDR3, the DNA is TGTGCCAGCAGCCAAGGGCAGGGAGTGGCCTATGGCTACACCTTC. The chain links TRBV4-1 to TRBJ1-2; maybe TRBD1 (5 bases). This CDR3 comprises 15 residues. The germline V gene encodes CDR1 MGHRA and CDR2 YSYEKL.